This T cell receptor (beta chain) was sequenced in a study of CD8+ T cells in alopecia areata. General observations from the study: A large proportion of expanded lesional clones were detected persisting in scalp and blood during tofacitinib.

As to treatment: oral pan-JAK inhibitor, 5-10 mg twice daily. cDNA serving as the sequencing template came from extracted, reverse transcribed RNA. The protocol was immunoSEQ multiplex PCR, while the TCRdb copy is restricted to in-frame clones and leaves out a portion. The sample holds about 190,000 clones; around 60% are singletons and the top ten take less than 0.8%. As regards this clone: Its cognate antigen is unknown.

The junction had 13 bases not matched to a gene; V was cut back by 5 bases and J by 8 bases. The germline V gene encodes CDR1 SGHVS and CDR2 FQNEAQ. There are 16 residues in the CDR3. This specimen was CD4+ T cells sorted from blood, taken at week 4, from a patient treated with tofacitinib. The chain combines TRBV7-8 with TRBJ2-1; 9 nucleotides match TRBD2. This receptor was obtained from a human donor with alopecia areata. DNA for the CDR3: TGTGCCAGCAGCCCGCCCCGAGTAGCGGGAGTCCATGAGCAGTTCTTC. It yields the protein CASSPPRVAGVHEQFF. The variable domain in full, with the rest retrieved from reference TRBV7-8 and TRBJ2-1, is GAGVSQSPRYKVAKRGQDVALRCDPISGHVSLFWYQQALGQGPEFLTYFQNEAQLDKSGLPSDRFFAERPEGSVSTLKIQRTQQEDSAVYLCASSPPRVAGVHEQFFGPGTRLTVL.